This T cell receptor (beta chain) was found in a study of blood T cells in healthy people across ages. Study background: Per two T cells, about one barcoded beta molecule was captured through template switching.

Primers used in a second PCR of about 6 to 11 cycles were a sample-barcoded 5' primer and a J-beta primer mix. TCRdb fed the 5' RACE reads into MiXCR, producing one record per CDR3 protein. The sample lists over 950,000 distinct CDR3 sequences, 30% to 40% seen once, with about 12% in the top ten. The V and J ends lost 6 bases and 8 bases respectively, with 15 bases between them. This CDR3 region has 13 residues. Total RNA, at least 5 micrograms per sample, was extracted from PBMCs. In its sample, this clonotype was seen many times. The chain joins TRBV12-3 or TRBV12-4 to TRBJ2-3; the D gene is possibly TRBD1 (5 bases). The TCR comes from a man aged 18-30 years in good health. Material for sequencing was blood. Here the CDR3 reads CASRLTDIVTQYF. CDR3 DNA: TGTGCCAGCAGACTCACGGACATTGTTACGCAGTATTTT.